The 11 T cell receptor beta chains presented below share a single source sample, sequenced in a study of shared T cell receptors in the human thymus. Profiling relied on immunoSEQ multiplex PCR, and the TCRdb table lists in-frame clones only, not all of them. The top ten hold more than 0.008% of the sample, which has 700,000 to 750,000 clones, roughly 88% seen once. These same data were also listed under a study on human thymus T cells.

Sequencing input: thymocytes. These receptors came from a girl under three years old with a congenital heart defect.

The J gene is TRBJ1-2, the V gene TRBV27, with TRBD1 identical over 7 bases. The ends lost 5 bases at V and 4 bases at J; junction bases unmatched: 7. In germline, CDR1 is MNHEY, CDR2 SMNVEV (reference sequence). The CDR3 contains 14 residues. CDR3 in amino acids: CASSVTGNGYGYTF. CDR3 DNA: TGTGCCAGCAGTGTGACAGGGAACGGCTATGGCTACACCTTC.

The chain has TRBV25-1 and TRBJ2-7; tentative D call: TRBD1 (5 bases). Trimming cost V 3 bases and J 3 bases, with 9 bases left between them. The CDR3 runs to 13 residues. CDR1 is MGHDK, CDR2 SYGVNS, per germline. The CDR3 is CASSDRQHYEQYF. As DNA, the CDR3 is TGTGCCAGCAGTGACCGACAGCACTACGAGCAGTACTTC.

V usage is TRBV27 and J usage is TRBJ1-2, with a possible D match to TRBD1 (6 bases). V shed 6 bases and J shed 4 bases, with 21 bases lying between them. The germline V gene encodes CDR1 MNHEY and CDR2 SMNVEV (reference sequence). There are 16 residues in the CDR3. The CDR3 sequence: CASRSNALQGIYGYTF. The CDR3 nucleotides are TGTGCCAGCAGATCAAACGCCTTACAGGGAATCTATGGCTACACCTTC.

The chain has TRBV27 and TRBJ1-1; 8 bases align to TRBD1. CDR1 and CDR2 from the germline V gene are MNHEY and SMNVEV (reference sequence). The length of the CDR3 is 15 residues. The J segment lost 1 base and the V segment lost 3 bases, leaving 4 bases of the junction unmatched. CDR3 in amino acids: CASSFLQGENTEAFF. The DNA for the CDR3 is TGTGCCAGCAGTTTCCTACAGGGGGAGAACACTGAAGCTTTCTTT.

This rearrangement joins TRBV5-8 to TRBJ1-1; a possible D gene is TRBD1 (6 bases). CDR1 is SGHTS, CDR2 YDEGEE, per germline. There are 15 residues in the CDR3. V dropped 0 bases and J dropped 3 bases, with 12 bases sitting between them. Written as DNA, the CDR3 is TGTGCCAGCAGCTTGGACAGGGTAATGGACACTGAAGCTTTCTTT. The encoded protein is CASSLDRVMDTEAFF.

In DNA form, the CDR3 reads TGTGCCATCAGTGAGTCGATTTCGGGGTTAGGCTACACCTTC. It encodes CAISESISGLGYTF. The chain recombines TRBV10-3 with TRBJ1-2, with unresolved D. Germline CDR1 is ENHRY and CDR2 is SYGVKD. The CDR3 is 14 amino acids. Trimming pared 0 bases from V and 8 bases from J, leaving 13 bases between.

The rearrangement links TRBV10-2 to TRBJ1-1; D is perhaps TRBD1 (6 bases). Trimming cost V 0 bases and J 0 bases, with 11 bases left between them. The CDR3 contains 16 residues. CDR1 and CDR2 (germline): WSHSY, SAAADI. CDR3 protein: CASSESITGMNTEAFF. Written as DNA, the CDR3 is TGCGCCAGCAGTGAGTCGATAACAGGGATGAACACTGAAGCTTTCTTT.

This clone was seen a handful of times. The gene calls are TRBV27 and TRBJ2-1; 7 nucleotides agree with TRBD2. The CDR3 runs to 16 residues. Unmatched junction bases numbered 8, after V lost 2 bases and J lost 4 bases. The germline V gene has CDR1 MNHEY and CDR2 SMNVEV (reference sequence). CDR3 bases: TGTGCCAGCAGTTTAAGCCTAGGACTAGGTTACAATGAGCAGTTCTTC. This sequence encodes CASSLSLGLGYNEQFF.

The genes are TRBV4-3 and TRBJ1-2; maybe TRBD1 (6 bases). The CDR3 covers 15 residues. V was pared by 3 bases and J by 2 bases, with 13 bases between. Germline CDR1 reads LGHNA; CDR2 reads YSLEER. CDR3 DNA sequence: TGCGCCAGCAGCCATTCAGGACAGCGGAACTATGGCTACACCTTC. Translation: CASSHSGQRNYGYTF.

V usage is TRBV5-5 and J usage is TRBJ2-1; 11 bases map to TRBD2. The V gene end was trimmed by 4 bases and the J gene end by 2 bases; junction bases not matched to a gene: 8. Per the germline V gene, CDR1 is SGHKS and CDR2 is YYEKEE (reference sequence). The CDR3 has 17 residues. The chain's CDR3 is CASSRMTSGITYNEQFF. CDR3 in DNA: TGTGCCAGCAGCCGGATGACTAGCGGGATAACCTACAATGAGCAGTTCTTC.

This chain uses TRBV7-8 with TRBJ1-6; 7 nucleotides align to TRBD1. Germline-derived CDR1 and CDR2 are SGHVS and FQNEAQ. The CDR3 runs to 19 residues. J lost 2 bases, V lost 1 base, and 11 bases had no gene match. CDR3 region: CASSLGRERQGPYNSPLHF. CDR3 coding DNA: TGTGCCAGCAGCTTAGGGAGGGAGAGACAGGGCCCCTATAATTCACCCCTCCACTTT.